The clone carrying this T cell receptor (beta chain) was seen many times. The entry originates in a study of blood T cell repertoires in COVID-19. Study-level background: Italy, Spain and the United States were the sources of the convalescent and acute COVID-19 samples. From T cells, B-cell-depleted T cells, or PBMCs came the material, which was cDNA or gDNA.

In the original processing: Counts of nucleated cells, estimated from reference gene primer amplification, were obtained. Profiling relied on immunoSEQ multiplex PCR, and the TCRdb table lists in-frame clones only, not all of them. For V, J and clone size, that table is used; D and trimming come from the DNA. The data hold around 67,000 clones, with about 83% observed a single time. The germline CDR1 and CDR2 sequences are SGDLS and YYNGEE. The V segment lost 2 bases and the J segment 4 bases; nucleotides outside the gene matches: 5. The CDR3 extends over 15 amino acids. Sequencing was carried out using peripheral blood. V and J are TRBV9 and TRBJ2-2; 7 bases are shared with TRBD1. The sequence was obtained from a man between 65 and 85 years old with acute or convalescent COVID-19. Here the CDR3 DNA reads TGTGCCAGCAGCGTGCTCACAGGGGCCACCGGGGAGCTGTTTTTT. It yields the protein CASSVLTGATGELFF.